This entry concerns a single T cell receptor (beta chain). How the authors handled the data: Reference gene primers were amplified, and this amplification served to estimate nucleated cell counts. Generated by immunoSEQ multiplex PCR, the TCRdb table keeps only in-frame clones and is missing some. V and J calls and clone size are copied from that table; D and trimming were computed from the DNA. Altogether 110,000 to 150,000 clones are present, under 90% being singletons, with the ten largest covering about two fifths. This sample is part of a study of blood T cell repertoires in COVID-19. Study at large: Sites across the United States, Italy and Spain contributed samples from acute and convalescent COVID-19. PBMCs, B-cell-depleted T cells, or T cells provided the cDNA or gDNA that made up the material.

The specimen was peripheral blood. This receptor was obtained from a human donor in a cohort sampled during active COVID-19.

CDR3 region: CAIQKPGQYNEQFF. CDR3 DNA sequence: TGTGCCATCCAGAAGCCGGGACAATACAATGAGCAGTTCTTC. The chain couples TRBV10-3 to TRBJ2-1, with D possibly TRBD1 on 6 matching bases. Trimming pared 8 bases from V and 4 bases from J, leaving 15 bases between. Germline V gives CDR1 ENHRY, CDR2 SYGVKD. This CDR3 has 14 amino acids.